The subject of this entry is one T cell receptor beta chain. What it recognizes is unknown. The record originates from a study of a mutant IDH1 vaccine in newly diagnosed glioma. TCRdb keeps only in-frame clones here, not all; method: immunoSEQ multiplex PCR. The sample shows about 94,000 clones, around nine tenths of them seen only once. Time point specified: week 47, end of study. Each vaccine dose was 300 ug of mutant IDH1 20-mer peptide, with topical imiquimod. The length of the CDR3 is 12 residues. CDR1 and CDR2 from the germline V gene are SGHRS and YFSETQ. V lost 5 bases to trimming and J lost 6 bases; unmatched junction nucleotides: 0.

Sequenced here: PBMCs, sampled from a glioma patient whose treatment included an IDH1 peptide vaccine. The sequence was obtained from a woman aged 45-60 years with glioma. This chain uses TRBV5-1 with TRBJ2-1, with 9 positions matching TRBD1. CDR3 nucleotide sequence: TGCGCCAGCAGGACAGGGGGCAATGAGCAGTTCTTC. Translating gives CASRTGGNEQFF.